Presented here are 9 T cell receptor beta chains from one specimen sequenced in a study of response to subunit inactivated influenza vaccine (dated by TCRdb to 2016 to 2018). Library preparation employed RT-PCR. Sequencing relied on an Illumina HiSeq 2500. TCRdb redid the processing of the public reads, applying fastp at Q25 and MiXCR, and retained in-frame beta chains. Duplicate CDR3 protein sequences are folded into a single record with the most common DNA and genes. The sample table holds under 950,000 distinct CDR3 sequences, of which about 20% were seen once. The ten top clones hold roughly 10% of the sample. The sequenced sample was PBMCs from blood, obtained roughly 5 days after vaccination. The receptors were gathered from a man aged 45-60 years who received an inactivated influenza vaccine. Donor details come from another sample of the same person, matched by shared clones.

This chain connects TRBV12-3 or TRBV12-4 to TRBJ2-5, with D uncertain. With 3 bases removed from V and 2 bases from J, the gap between germline ends came to 10 bases. This CDR3 spans 14 amino acids. The CDR3 DNA reads as TGTGCCAGCAGTTTGCGGAGCGCTCAAGAGACCCAGTACTTC. It is translated as CASSLRSAQETQYF.

This clonotype was picked up a small number of times. The chain combines TRBV20-1 with TRBJ2-7; D gene ambiguous. CDR1 and CDR2 from the germline V gene are DFQATT and SNEGSKA (reference sequence). V lost 2 bases and J lost 5, with 13 bases in between. The CDR3 length is 13 residues. The CDR3 sequence is CSARFRSSDEQYF. DNA for the CDR3: TGCAGTGCTAGATTCAGGAGTTCCGACGAGCAGTACTTC.

This chain links TRBV20-1 with TRBJ2-1, with TRBD2 identical over 9 bases. The CDR3 runs 16 residues. V shed 0 bases and J 4 bases; nucleotides not matched to a gene: 7. The germline V gene has CDR1 DFQATT and CDR2 SNEGSKA (reference sequence). CDR3: CSARDPPSGVYNEQFF. The CDR3 DNA follows: TGCAGTGCTAGAGATCCCCCTAGCGGGGTGTACAATGAGCAGTTCTTC.

This clonotype turned up a few times. The rearrangement links TRBV27 to TRBJ2-1; no reliable D call. V gave up 4 bases and J gave up 4 bases, with 8 bases separating them. The CDR3 runs to 13 residues. Germline V CDR1 and CDR2: MNHEY, SMNVEV (reference sequence). The CDR3 loop is CASSYGAYNEQFF. CDR3 DNA sequence: TGTGCCAGCAGTTATGGAGCGTACAATGAGCAGTTCTTC.

This chain links TRBV20-1 with TRBJ1-1; 7 positions match TRBD1. V lost 5 bases, J lost 8 bases, and 5 bases stayed unmatched. Looked up from germline, CDR1 is DFQATT and CDR2 is SNEGSKA (reference sequence). This CDR3 contains 11 residues. CDR3 nucleotide sequence: TGCAGTGCTGGACCAGGGGGAGAAGCTTTCTTT. Protein sequence: CSAGPGGEAFF.

This chain connects TRBV5-1 to TRBJ2-7, with a weak D call TRBD2 (5 bases). This CDR3 has 17 residues. Between the trimmed V and J ends, which lost 0 bases and 4 bases, there was a span of 20 bases. Germline lookup yields CDR1 SGHRS and CDR2 YFSETQ. Written as DNA, the CDR3 is TGCGCCAGCAGCTTGGGGAGGCGTCCAAGCGGAGATTACGAGCAGTACTTC. It codes for CASSLGRRPSGDYEQYF.

This clonotype was seen at least ten times. The chain is built from TRBV6-5 and TRBJ2-1; D possibly uses TRBD1 or TRBD2 (5 bases each). Germline V lookup: CDR1 MNHEY, CDR2 SVGAGI. The V end lost 2 bases, the J end lost 1 base, and 18 bases lay between the germline ends. The CDR3 loop spans 18 amino acids. DNA for the CDR3: TGTGCCAGCAGTTACGACAGAGACGAGCCGGGGTCCTACAATGAGCAGTTCTTC. Its translation: CASSYDRDEPGSYNEQFF.

This clonotype was detected a few times. This rearrangement joins TRBV20-1 to TRBJ1-5; D is perhaps TRBD1 (6 bases). Germline CDR1 reads DFQATT; CDR2 reads SNEGSKA (reference sequence). The CDR3 has 15 residues. Trimming left V 5 bases short and J 0 bases short, with 14 bases between. CDR3 loop: CSALSTGYSNQPQHF. CDR3 DNA: TGCAGTGCTCTCTCGACAGGTTATAGCAATCAGCCCCAGCATTTT.

The J gene is TRBJ2-1, the V gene TRBV27, with D tentatively TRBD2 (5 bases). The CDR3 extends over 14 amino acids. Germline CDR1 is MNHEY and CDR2 is SMNVEV (reference sequence). Trimming shortened V by 6 bases and J by 3 bases, and 12 bases separated the two germline ends. The CDR3 loop is CASSGVPIYNEQFF. The CDR3 DNA sequence: TGTGCCAGCAGCGGGGTACCCATCTACAATGAGCAGTTCTTC.